A single T cell receptor beta chain is shown here with its context. These data are taken from a study of cytomegalovirus exposure and HLA in healthy donors. 60 Vbeta and 13 Jbeta primers were used in PCR. Clones were sequenced by immunoSEQ multiplex PCR, and TCRdb holds only the in-frame ones, with some missing. The repertoire consists of around 100,000 clones, with roughly 71% occurring once and the leading ten covering approximately 10%. Sequences were obtained from PBMCs. The clonotype was recovered from a man aged 40-50 years in good health and CMV-seropositive.

The CDR3 spells CASSLVTGAKTEAFF. The CDR3 region has the DNA TGTGCCAGCAGCTTAGTGACAGGGGCCAAGACTGAAGCTTTCTTT. The chain links TRBV11-1 to TRBJ1-1, with 8 nucleotides matching TRBD1. This CDR3 has 15 amino acids. Germline trimming cut 1 base from V and 5 bases from J; bases unmatched to any gene: 6. Per the germline V gene, CDR1 is SGHAT and CDR2 is FQDESV (reference sequence).